The entry below describes one T cell receptor beta chain. The sample holds many counts of this clonotype. Its antigen is unknown. The input lacks base qualities; no much larger clone sits a single base away. Libraries were constructed by PCR. Sequencing was performed on an Illumina HiSeq 2500. TCR library preparation used molecular barcoding, with unique molecular identifiers applied to normalize quantification of the TCRbeta repertoire. TCRdb passed the public sequencing reads through fastp at Q25 and MiXCR, retaining productive beta sequences. Rows are combined by CDR3 protein, so each entry shows the most common genes and DNA. Across this sample there are approximately 31,000 distinct CDR3 sequences, with roughly 6.7% seen only once. The ten largest clones take up 25% to 30% of the sample. This entry is derived from a study of T-cell reconstitution after alpha-beta-depleted transplantation in children (TCRdb year 2016). The study in broad terms: Using TCR repertoire profiling, the study quantitatively followed how T-cell immune reconstitution unfolded in children after TCRalphabeta/CD19-depleted allogeneic hematopoietic cell transplantation. Paper-wide results and their limitations: The high TCRbeta diversity at day 60 in some patients was ascribed to recipient T cells and intrathymic progenitors that had survived conditioning. The frequencies of hyperexpanded clones fell over the following months, and after one year, T-cell counts and TCRbeta diversity were mostly attributed to newly produced T cells. Apparently early alphabetaT-cell count recovery about two months after transplant reportedly relied on only several hundred rapidly expanded clones derived from non-depleted graft cells.

The time point tag for this specimen amounts to: day 60 (about 2 months) after transplantation. The label giving this sample's treatment or condition can be read as: allogeneic hematopoietic cell transplantation with graft depleted of TCRalphabeta T cells and CD19 B cells. The children who served as transplant recipients had been given grafts of TCRalphabeta/CD19-depleted allogeneic hematopoietic cells. The germline V gene encodes CDR1 MNHEY and CDR2 SMNVEV (reference sequence). V gives up 5 bases and J gives up 6 bases, and the segment between their germline ends measures 11 bases. Counted from cysteine to phenylalanine, this CDR3 has 13 amino acids. Only CDR3 DNA remains: 39 bases, in frame from the first base.

The input for sequencing was peripheral blood, taken 60 days after TCRalphabeta/CD19-depleted stem cell transplant. This TCR derives from a child under two years old who had a stem cell transplant for acute myeloid leukemia, so the T cells may come from the graft donor. The rearranged chain carries TRBV27 and TRBJ2-1, with a tentative D gene TRBD2 over 7 matching bases. Here is the DNA: TGTGCCAGCAGTCGGGGGGCCCGCAATGAGCAGTTCTTC. Translated, this gives CASSRGARNEQFF.